These 29 T cell receptor beta chains share one sample of origin, sequenced in a study of T cells in localized non-small cell lung cancer. Data came from immunoSEQ multiplex PCR; TCRdb stores just in-frame clones and leaves some out. This sample has around 67,000 clones, with 75% to 90% found just once. The source was peripheral blood, collected before any cancer treatment. Source of these receptors: a woman aged 40 to 75 with stage I lung adenocarcinoma.

The gene calls are TRBV7-2 and TRBJ2-7; 13 bases line up with TRBD2. The CDR3 loop spans 16 amino acids. V trimming: 5 bases; J trimming: 6 bases; junction bases outside the gene matches: 10. Germline V lookup: CDR1 SGHTA, CDR2 FQGNSA. The CDR3 nucleotides read TGTGCCAGCAGCCCGCTACTAGCGGGAGGGCCTGGCGAGCAGTACTTC. Its protein is CASSPLLAGGPGEQYF.

The J gene is TRBJ2-7, the V gene TRBV30; the match to TRBD2 covers 7 bases. Germline assignment: CDR1 GTSNPN and CDR2 SVGIG (reference sequence). Trimming took 4 bases from V and 4 from J; bases not matched to a gene: 7. This CDR3 has 13 amino acids. The CDR3 bases are TGTGCCTGGATAGGACCCGGGGGGTACGAGCAGTACTTC. It encodes CAWIGPGGYEQYF. Together with reference TRBV30 and TRBJ2-7, the CDR3 gives the full variable domain: SQTIHQWPATLVQPVGSPLSLECTVEGTSNPNLYWYRQAAGRGLQLLFYSVGIGQISSEVPQNLSASRPQDRQFILSSKKLLLSDSGFYLCAWIGPGGYEQYFGPGTRLTVT.

The rearrangement uses TRBV7-2 and TRBJ2-7; D is undetermined. Germline-derived CDR1 and CDR2 are SGHTA and FQGNSA. Trimming pared 5 bases from V and 4 bases from J, leaving 12 bases between. The CDR3 loop spans 13 amino acids. For the CDR3, the DNA is TGTGCCAGCAGCCCAATGAATATATACGAGCAGTACTTC. This codes for CASSPMNIYEQYF.

The V and J genes are TRBV9 and TRBJ1-2; TRBD1 might be the D (5 bases). The V gene's germline CDR1 is SGDLS and CDR2 YYNGEE. V was cut by 4 bases and J by 6 bases, with 22 bases left in between. This CDR3 is built from 16 residues. The CDR3 DNA reads as TGTGCCAGCAGCCCCCAAGTGGCAGGGACGAGCAATGGCTACACCTTC. Residues: CASSPQVAGTSNGYTF.

This chain links TRBV6-5 with TRBJ1-4; maybe TRBD1 (5 bases). V was trimmed by 7 bases and J by 8 bases, leaving 14 bases between them. Per the germline V gene, CDR1 is MNHEY and CDR2 is SVGAGI. The CDR3 sequence is 13 residues long. The CDR3 DNA sequence: TGTGCCAGCACTGCAACAGGCGACGAAAAACTGTTTTTT. This translates into CASTATGDEKLFF.

The chain couples TRBV7-2 to TRBJ2-5; D might be TRBD1 or TRBD2, each matching 5 bases. Germline V CDR1 and CDR2: SGHTA, FQGNSA. Trimming took 2 bases from V and 5 from J, leaving 9 bases between them. The CDR3 has 13 amino acids. Written as DNA, the CDR3 is TGTGCCAGCAGCTTATCCAGGGAGGAGACCCAGTACTTC. Protein sequence: CASSLSREETQYF.

The J gene is TRBJ2-2, the V gene TRBV14; 8 bases line up with TRBD1. V lost 1 base to trimming and J lost 3 bases; unmatched junction nucleotides: 1. Germline values: CDR1 SGHDN, CDR2 FVKESK. This CDR3 comprises 15 residues. The CDR3 protein is CASSQGTGYTGELFF. CDR3 DNA: TGTGCCAGCAGCCAAGGGACAGGGTACACCGGGGAGCTGTTTTTT.

V gene TRBV29-1 combines with J gene TRBJ1-1, with unresolved D. This CDR3 has 12 amino acids. The V end was cut by 7 bases, the J end by 1 base, with 10 bases between. Germline CDR1 and CDR2: SQVTM and ANQGSEA. In DNA form, the CDR3 reads TGCAGCGGTATAGGTTGGAACACTGAAGCTTTCTTT. This sequence encodes CSGIGWNTEAFF.

This chain joins TRBV30 and TRBJ2-7, with 9 bases fitting TRBD2. Germline V gene data show CDR1 as GTSNPN and CDR2 as SVGIG (reference sequence). The J segment lost 1 base and the V segment lost 7 bases, leaving 5 bases of the junction unmatched. The CDR3 consists of 13 residues. CDR3: CAFSGSGSYEQYF. The CDR3 DNA is TGTGCCTTTAGCGGGAGTGGGTCCTACGAGCAGTACTTC.

This clone was seen just once. Other nucleotide sequences from this sample produce the same CDR3. The chain has TRBV27 and TRBJ1-5, with TRBD1 matching 8 bases. CDR3 length: 15 amino acids. Losses at the gene ends were 3 bases for V and 2 bases for J; bases not matched to a gene: 3. Germline values: CDR1 MNHEY, CDR2 SMNVEV (reference sequence). CDR3 in amino acids: CASSFQGAGNQPQHF. The CDR3 region has the DNA TGTGCCAGCAGTTTTCAGGGGGCTGGCAATCAGCCCCAGCATTTT.

This chain connects TRBV18 to TRBJ2-3; a weak D match, TRBD2 (5 bases). Germline CDR1 is KGHSH and CDR2 is LQKENI. This CDR3 spans 15 amino acids. V lost 6 bases and J 7 bases, leaving 20 bases between the germline ends. DNA of the CDR3: TGTGCCAGCTCCCCAGAGGTGGCTAGCCTAAATACGCAGTATTTT. It yields the protein CASSPEVASLNTQYF.

This clone was seen only once. The rearrangement joins TRBV5-6 to TRBJ1-1; a weak D match, TRBD1 (5 bases). V was clipped by 0 bases and J by 0 bases, with 15 bases between them. Germline loops: CDR1 SGHDT, CDR2 YYEEEE. This CDR3 region has 17 residues. CDR3 bases: TGTGCCAGCAGCTTGGCCCGAACAGGAAGTATGAACACTGAAGCTTTCTTT. This sequence encodes CASSLARTGSMNTEAFF.

This clone was counted a single time. The J gene is TRBJ1-1, the V gene TRBV30; a weak D match, TRBD1 (5 bases). This CDR3 comprises 13 residues. Trimming took 0 bases from V and 5 from J, leaving 10 bases between them. The germline V gene encodes CDR1 GTSNPN and CDR2 SVGIG (reference sequence). The CDR3 DNA reads as TGTGCCTGGAGTGTTGGGGGGGGGACTGAAGCTTTCTTT. The encoded protein is CAWSVGGGTEAFF.

CDR3 DNA sequence: TGTGCCAGCAGTAGGGACAGCAACTATGGCTACACCTTC. Encoded protein: CASSRDSNYGYTF. The rearrangement links TRBV6-5 to TRBJ1-2; 7 bases match TRBD1. V was clipped by 5 bases and J by 2 bases; unmatched bases: 2. Germline V gene sequence: CDR1 MNHEY, CDR2 SVGAGI. This CDR3 has 13 amino acids.

The chain employs TRBV28 and TRBJ1-5, with 9 bases identical to TRBD1. The CDR3 spans 15 residues. The trim removed 5 bases at V and 5 bases at J, leaving 7 bases unmatched. The germline V gene has CDR1 MDHEN and CDR2 SYDVKM. This CDR3 reads CASSTPRTGDQPQHF. The CDR3 DNA sequence: TGTGCCAGCAGTACCCCCCGGACAGGGGATCAGCCCCAGCATTTT.

Only a few counts were recorded for this clone. The chain carries TRBV27 and TRBJ1-2; D gene unclear. CDR3 size: 12 residues. Germline loops: CDR1 MNHEY, CDR2 SMNVEV (reference sequence). V lost 5 bases to trimming and J lost 8 bases, with 12 bases between them. CDR3 in amino acids: CASSPSPGGYTF. The CDR3, as DNA: TGTGCCAGCAGTCCGAGCCCCGGCGGCTACACCTTC.

This sequence joins TRBV6-1 and TRBJ2-3, with D possibly being TRBD1 (6 bases). CDR1 is MNHNS, CDR2 SASEGT, per germline. Trimming removed 3 bases from V and 8 bases from J, with 18 bases in between. The CDR3 sequence is 15 residues long. CDR3 nucleotides: TGTGCCAGCAGTGATTCAGACAGGCACAGAGGTACGCAGTATTTT. It yields the protein CASSDSDRHRGTQYF.

The chain couples TRBV19 to TRBJ1-2, with 9 positions matching TRBD1. CDR3 size: 12 residues. V lost 8 bases, J lost 10 bases, and 8 bases stayed unmatched. Germline V gives CDR1 LNHDA, CDR2 SQIVND (reference sequence). The CDR3 bases are TGTGCCAGTTCCGACAGGGGGTTGTACTACACCTTC. Amino acid sequence: CASSDRGLYYTF.

J is TRBJ1-5 and V is TRBV6-6; tentative D call: TRBD1 (5 bases). V was shortened by 6 bases and J by 4 bases, with 16 bases between the two germline ends. Germline values: CDR1 MNHNY, CDR2 SVGAGI (reference sequence). This CDR3 spans 15 amino acids. CDR3 in DNA: TGTGCCAGCAGCGCGGGGCAGGGATCGAATCAGCCCCAGCATTTT. It codes for CASSAGQGSNQPQHF.

The rearrangement joins TRBV6-5 to TRBJ2-7; 7 bases line up with TRBD1. Germline V lookup: CDR1 MNHEY, CDR2 SVGAGI. V was pared by 7 bases and J by 1 base, with 4 bases of the junction left unmatched. This CDR3 region has 13 residues. The DNA of the CDR3 is TGTGCCAGCATAGGCAGGGGGTCCTACGAGCAGTACTTC. As protein: CASIGRGSYEQYF.

This sequence joins TRBV4-3 and TRBJ2-7, with a possible D match to TRBD2 (7 bases). Germline lookup yields CDR1 LGHNA and CDR2 YSLEER. The CDR3 sequence is 16 residues long. V was cut by 0 bases and J by 1 base, with 13 bases left in between. The CDR3 bases are TGCGCCAGCAGCCAAGATCCGGCGGGGGCATCCTACGAGCAGTACTTC. It translates to CASSQDPAGASYEQYF.

This chain links TRBV5-1 with TRBJ1-2, with D tentatively TRBD1 (6 bases). This CDR3 is built from 14 residues. CDR1 SGHRS and CDR2 YFSETQ come from the germline V gene. With 7 bases removed from V and 0 bases from J, the gap between germline ends came to 13 bases. CDR3 nucleotides: TGCGCCAGCCAAGGACAGACATCTAACTATGGCTACACCTTC. Protein: CASQGQTSNYGYTF. Filled out from reference TRBV5-1 and TRBJ1-2, the complete variable domain reads KAGVTQTPRYLIKTRGQQVTLSCSPISGHRSVSWYQQTPGQGLQFLFEYFSETQRNKGNFPGRFSGRQFSNSRSEMNVSTLELGDSALYLCASQGQTSNYGYTFGSGTRLTVV.

The rearrangement links TRBV11-2 to TRBJ1-2, with 7 bases aligning to TRBD1. Trimming took 4 bases from V and 1 from J; bases not matched to a gene: 12. The CDR3 consists of 17 residues. Germline CDR1 is SGHAT and CDR2 is FQNNGV. This CDR3 reads CASSSRLGTASNYGYTF. As DNA, the CDR3 is TGTGCCAGCAGCTCCCGACTAGGGACAGCGAGTAACTATGGCTACACCTTC. Together with reference TRBV11-2 and TRBJ1-2, the CDR3 gives the full variable domain: EAGVAQSPRYKIIEKRQSVAFWCNPISGHATLYWYQQILGQGPKLLIQFQNNGVVDDSQLPKDRFSAERLKGVDSTLKIQPAKLEDSAVYLCASSSRLGTASNYGYTFGSGTRLTVV.

This clone turned up a few times. The J gene is TRBJ2-2, the V gene TRBV13; tentatively, D is TRBD2 (5 bases). V lost 2 bases, J lost 3 bases, and 16 bases lay in between. CDR1 and CDR2 from the germline V gene are PRHDT and FYEKMQ (reference sequence). This CDR3 is 17 amino acids long. CDR3 DNA: TGTGCCAGCAGCTTAATCGGCGGGTTTAGGGACACCGGGGAGCTGTTTTTT. Translation: CASSLIGGFRDTGELFF.

This clone was counted once. The V and J genes are TRBV6-1 and TRBJ1-2; 9 bases align to TRBD1. Germline CDR1 is MNHNS and CDR2 is SASEGT. The CDR3 spans 15 residues. V shed 0 bases, J shed 7 bases, and the junction held 6 bases outside the gene matches. The CDR3 loop reads CASSEAGQGSSGYTF. The CDR3 region has the DNA TGTGCCAGCAGTGAAGCAGGACAGGGGTCCTCTGGCTACACCTTC.

The chain is built from TRBV5-1 and TRBJ1-4, with a weak D call TRBD1 (6 bases). The CDR3 totals 17 residues. Trimming took off 4 bases at V and 3 bases at J, with 19 bases between the two ends. Germline V gene data show CDR1 as SGHRS and CDR2 as YFSETQ. CDR3 residues: CASSPAPNRDPNEKLFF. The CDR3 DNA is TGCGCCAGCAGCCCCGCCCCCAACAGGGACCCTAATGAAAAACTGTTTTTT.

The chain uses TRBV28 and TRBJ2-4; D perhaps matches TRBD1 (6 bases). This CDR3 has 19 residues. Germline V CDR1 and CDR2: MDHEN, SYDVKM. The V end was cut by 4 bases, the J end by 2 bases, with 24 bases between. The CDR3 spells CASSWTVHPPPETKNIQYF. As DNA, the CDR3 is TGTGCCAGCAGTTGGACAGTCCACCCCCCCCCTGAGACCAAAAACATTCAGTACTTC.

This chain connects TRBV7-8 to TRBJ2-1; 12 bases fit TRBD2. V was clipped by 2 bases and J by 4 bases; unmatched bases: 9. The CDR3 totals 18 residues. Germline V gene sequence: CDR1 SGHVS, CDR2 FQNEAQ. The CDR3 sequence: CASSLRFPLAGGYNEQFF. The CDR3, as DNA: TGTGCCAGCAGCTTAAGGTTTCCCCTAGCGGGAGGGTACAATGAGCAGTTCTTC.

DNA for the CDR3: TGTGCCAGCAGTTCCCTGACTAGTCCCTACGAGCAGTACTTC. It yields the protein CASSSLTSPYEQYF. The chain is built from TRBV27 and TRBJ2-7; TRBD2 might be the D (6 bases). The germline V gene has CDR1 MNHEY and CDR2 SMNVEV (reference sequence). There are 14 residues in the CDR3. V dropped 4 bases and J dropped 2 bases, with 12 bases sitting between them.